The 29 T cell receptor beta chains below come from one sample, sequenced in a study of T cells in Graves' hyperthyroidism and ophthalmopathy. The CDR3 regions of TCR beta were amplified from RNA transcripts. The HTBI primer set was used in a first-round RT-PCR of the TCR CDR3. TCRdb recomputed calls from the multiplex PCR reads with MiXCR, one row per CDR3 protein. The sample records about 700,000 distinct CDR3 sequences, 12% to 15% being singletons. Sequences were obtained from blood. The source is a woman younger than 35 with Graves' hyperthyroidism.

This clonotype has a handful of counts. The chain links TRBV30 to TRBJ2-2, with D perhaps matching TRBD1 (5 bases). Trimming stripped 3 bases from V and 7 bases from J, with 9 bases between. Per the germline V gene, CDR1 is GTSNPN and CDR2 is SVGIG (reference sequence). This CDR3 spans 12 amino acids. Here the CDR3 reads CAWSPGYGELFF. CDR3 coding DNA: TGTGCCTGGAGCCCAGGGTACGGGGAGCTGTTTTTT.

The chain combines TRBV18 with TRBJ2-7, with TRBD2 matching over 9 bases. V dropped 3 bases and J dropped 5; count of bases not matched to a gene: 2. Germline values: CDR1 KGHSH, CDR2 LQKENI. This CDR3 region has 13 residues. CDR3 sequence: CASSPASGDEQYF. The CDR3 nucleotides read TGTGCCAGCTCACCCGCTAGCGGGGACGAGCAGTACTTC.

This rearrangement joins TRBV5-1 to TRBJ2-7; the match to TRBD1 covers 8 bases. V shed 0 bases and J 4 bases; nucleotides not matched to a gene: 3. The CDR3 is 14 residues long. The germline V gene has CDR1 SGHRS and CDR2 YFSETQ. The CDR3 sequence is CASSLAGGEYEQYF. CDR3 nucleotides: TGCGCCAGCAGCTTGGCAGGGGGCGAATACGAGCAGTACTTC.

This clonotype was recorded many times. As DNA, the CDR3 is TGTGCCAGCAGTTACTCTCCCGGGAGCCTTCATAGGGCCAACGTCCTGACTTTC. It encodes CASSYSPGSLHRANVLTF. The chain joins TRBV6-6 to TRBJ2-6; D is perhaps TRBD2 (6 bases). V lost 0 bases, J lost 5 bases, and 17 bases lay in between. The CDR3 runs 18 residues. CDR1 MNHNY and CDR2 SVGAGI come from the germline V gene (reference sequence).

There are a few counts of this clonotype. The J gene is TRBJ2-3, the V gene TRBV10-3; tentatively, D is TRBD1 (5 bases). Trimming stripped 6 bases from V and 0 bases from J, with 16 bases between. The germline gives CDR1 ENHRY, CDR2 SYGVKD. This CDR3 is 16 amino acids long. CDR3 nucleotide sequence: TGTGCCATCAGCGGACGACAGACGTCTAGCACAGATACGCAGTATTTT. The encoded protein is CAISGRQTSSTDTQYF.

This clonotype was recorded a few times. V and J are TRBV28 and TRBJ1-2, with 9 bases that match TRBD1. The length of the CDR3 is 15 residues. The germline CDR1 and CDR2 sequences are MDHEN and SYDVKM. V was pared by 6 bases and J by 0 bases, with 5 bases of the junction left unmatched. CDR3 sequence (DNA): TGTGCCAGCAGGGACAGGGGCTTTACTAACTATGGCTACACCTTC. It is translated as CASRDRGFTNYGYTF.

This clonotype has just one count. The chain employs TRBV27 and TRBJ2-2; TRBD2 agrees at 13 bases. CDR3 length: 17 residues. Trimming cost V 2 bases and J 0 bases; bases outside gene matches: 0. Germline V gene lookup returns CDR1 MNHEY and CDR2 SMNVEV (reference sequence). The CDR3 DNA follows: TGTGCCAGCAGTTTAGGGACTAGCGGGACGAACACCGGGGAGCTGTTTTTT. Translated: CASSLGTSGTNTGELFF.

This clonotype was detected many times. The J gene is TRBJ1-4, the V gene TRBV5-6; D not resolved. CDR1 is SGHDT, CDR2 YYEEEE, per germline. The CDR3 totals 14 residues. V lost 0 bases and J lost 4, with 7 bases in between. CDR3 sequence reads: CASSLGQVNEKLFF. Here the CDR3 DNA reads TGTGCCAGCAGCTTGGGACAAGTTAATGAAAAACTGTTTTTT. Complete variable domain (other parts from reference TRBV5-6 and TRBJ1-4): DAGVTQSPTHLIKTRGQQVTLRCSPKSGHDTVSWYQQALGQGPQFIFQYYEEEERQRGNFPDRFSGHQFPNYSSELNVNALLLGDSALYLCASSLGQVNEKLFFGSGTQLSVL.

This clonotype turned up a few times. The gene calls are TRBV30 and TRBJ1-1, with 8 bases matching TRBD1. The CDR3 contains 13 residues. Germline V gives CDR1 GTSNPN, CDR2 SVGIG (reference sequence). With 1 base clipped from V and 4 bases from J, the junction kept 2 bases outside the gene matches. CDR3 in amino acids: CAWSGQGTTEAFF. The CDR3 coding sequence is TGTGCCTGGAGTGGACAGGGGACCACTGAAGCTTTCTTT.

The rearrangement links TRBV19 to TRBJ2-5; tentative D call: TRBD2 (5 bases). V dropped 3 bases and J dropped 10 bases, with 18 bases sitting between them. Germline V gives CDR1 LNHDA, CDR2 SQIVND (reference sequence). The CDR3 runs to 14 residues. The CDR3 sequence is CASSMRPRVGIQYF. CDR3 nucleotide sequence: TGTGCCAGTAGTATGAGGCCGAGGGTAGGGATCCAGTACTTC.

This rearrangement joins TRBV20-1 to TRBJ1-3; weak D call: TRBD1 (6 bases). The CDR3 sequence is 14 residues long. Trimming pared 3 bases from V and 4 bases from J, leaving 13 bases between. Germline CDR1 reads DFQATT; CDR2 reads SNEGSKA (reference sequence). The CDR3 bases are TGCAGTGCTAGCGCGACAGGTAGAGGAAACACCATATATTTT. Translation: CSASATGRGNTIYF.

The genes are TRBV7-9 and TRBJ1-4, with TRBD1 as a possible D gene (5 bases). Trimming stripped 4 bases from V and 15 bases from J, with 15 bases between. The germline CDR1 and CDR2 sequences are SEHNR and FQNEAQ (reference sequence). The CDR3 runs 12 residues. In nucleotides, the CDR3 is TGTGCCAGCAGCTCCGGTGGGGACGTATTGTTTTTT. Translated, it gives CASSSGGDVLFF.

As to this clonotype: Its ends do not fully match the called genes, so a read error is possible. This chain joins TRBV11-3 and TRBJ2-6, with a weak D call TRBD1 (6 bases). This CDR3 spans 17 amino acids. Germline CDR1 is SGHNT and CDR2 is YENEEA. This chain's CDR3 is CASSPSDSSSEANVLTF. As DNA, the CDR3 is TGTGCCAGCAGCCCGTCGGACAGTAGCTCTGAGGCCAACGTCCTGACTTTC.

A few counts support this clonotype. This chain links TRBV19 with TRBJ2-1; maybe TRBD1 (5 bases). CDR3 size: 15 residues. Germline CDR1 and CDR2: LNHDA and SQIVND (reference sequence). Trimming removed 6 bases at V and 7 bases at J, with 19 bases between. The DNA of the CDR3 is TGTGCCAGTAGCAAGCAGGGCCTCTCAGGGAATGAGCAGTTCTTC. It specifies CASSKQGLSGNEQFF.

This clonotype appeared many times. The chain combines TRBV5-1 with TRBJ1-2; TRBD1 matches 9 bases. CDR1 SGHRS and CDR2 YFSETQ come from the germline V gene. The V gene end was trimmed by 2 bases and the J gene end by 4 bases; junction bases not matched to a gene: 6. The CDR3 is 15 amino acids. The CDR3 reads CASSFEGTGIYGYTF. The DNA for the CDR3 is TGCGCCAGCAGCTTTGAAGGGACAGGGATCTATGGCTACACCTTC. The variable domain in full, completed from reference TRBV5-1 and TRBJ1-2, reads KAGVTQTPRYLIKTRGQQVTLSCSPISGHRSVSWYQQTPGQGLQFLFEYFSETQRNKGNFPGRFSGRQFSNSRSEMNVSTLELGDSALYLCASSFEGTGIYGYTFGSGTRLTVV.

Only a few counts were recorded for this clonotype. The V gene is TRBV20-1, the J gene TRBJ2-1, with TRBD2 matching over 11 bases. Germline V lookup: CDR1 DFQATT, CDR2 SNEGSKA (reference sequence). This CDR3 spans 15 amino acids. V gave up 1 base and J gave up 6 bases; unmatched junction bases: 5. The CDR3 protein is CSARGLAGGPNEQFF. The CDR3 DNA is TGCAGTGCTAGAGGTTTAGCGGGAGGGCCCAATGAGCAGTTCTTC.

This clonotype was seen a few times. The genes are TRBV18 and TRBJ1-2, with TRBD1 identical over 8 bases. From germline, CDR1 is KGHSH and CDR2 LQKENI. V was pared by 3 bases and J by 0 bases, with 3 bases of the junction left unmatched. CDR3 length equals 15 residues. The CDR3 DNA sequence: TGTGCCAGCTCACCCGTGGACAGGGCTAACTATGGCTACACCTTC. Amino acid sequence: CASSPVDRANYGYTF.

The chain couples TRBV7-9 to TRBJ2-4; D is ambiguous. Per germline, CDR1 SEHNR and CDR2 FQNEAQ (reference sequence). V was clipped by 1 base and J by 9 bases, with 7 bases between them. This CDR3 has 12 residues. This CDR3 is CASSLGHGIQYF. CDR3 DNA sequence: TGTGCCAGCAGCTTAGGGCATGGCATTCAGTACTTC.

Many counts were recorded for this clonotype. Germline and junction disagree at one end, which may indicate a read error. This sequence joins TRBV30 and TRBJ2-1, with D possibly being TRBD2 (5 bases). The CDR3 runs 11 residues. Germline V lookup: CDR1 GTSNPN, CDR2 SVGIG (reference sequence). The CDR3 DNA is TGCGGAGCGGTTCTCTACAATGAGCAGTTCTTC. Residues: CGAVLYNEQFF.

On this clonotype: This may come from a read error, since a much larger clone is one base off. The rearrangement joins TRBV9 to TRBJ2-7, with D perhaps TRBD1 (6 bases). The germline CDR1 and CDR2 sequences are SGDLS and YYNGEE. The CDR3 runs 15 residues. Written as DNA, the CDR3 is TGTGCCAGCAGCGCTCGGGACACAGGACCCTACGGGCAGTACTTC. Translation gives CASSARDTGPYGQYF.

V is TRBV19 and J is TRBJ2-3; 8 bases match TRBD2. This CDR3 contains 16 residues. With 7 bases clipped from V and 2 bases from J, the junction kept 11 bases outside the gene matches. Germline V lookup: CDR1 LNHDA, CDR2 SQIVND (reference sequence). The CDR3 coding sequence is TGTGCCAGTACCAAGCGGGCAGCGGGGGTCACAGATACGCAGTATTTT. This codes for CASTKRAAGVTDTQYF. The full variable domain, rest sourced from reference TRBV19 and TRBJ2-3, is DGGITQSPKYLFRKEGQNVTLSCEQNLNHDAMYWYRQDPGQGLRLIYYSQIVNDFQKGDIAEGYSVSREKKESFPLTVTSAQKNPTAFYLCASTKRAAGVTDTQYFGPGTRLTVL.

The chain has TRBV5-6 and TRBJ2-7; no definite D call. The V end lost 4 bases, the J end lost 3 bases, and 14 bases lay between the germline ends. In germline, CDR1 is SGHDT, CDR2 YYEEEE. The CDR3 runs 14 residues. Here the CDR3 reads CASSPGPSIYEQYF. CDR3 coding DNA: TGTGCCAGCAGCCCCGGCCCATCAATCTACGAGCAGTACTTC.

This clonotype turned up a few times. The chain links TRBV4-1 to TRBJ2-3; a weak D match, TRBD2 (7 bases). Germline loops: CDR1 MGHRA, CDR2 YSYEKL. The CDR3 is made up of 23 amino acids. Trimming shortened V by 3 bases and J by 5 bases, and 39 bases separated the two germline ends. The CDR3 reads CASSQRGTQMTSNPWMHRDTQYF. The CDR3 DNA reads TGCGCCAGCAGCCAGAGGGGGACACAAATGACTAGCAATCCTTGGATGCACAGAGATACGCAGTATTTT.

The table lists this clonotype with many counts. The V and J genes are TRBV7-9 and TRBJ2-2; TRBD2 aligns across 7 bases. CDR3 length: 15 residues. The ends lost 5 bases at V and 7 bases at J; junction bases unmatched: 10. Germline V CDR1 and CDR2: SEHNR, FQNEAQ (reference sequence). The CDR3 here is CASSPRDYGIGELFF. CDR3 nucleotide sequence: TGTGCCAGCAGCCCGAGGGACTATGGTATCGGGGAGCTGTTTTTT.

This clonotype was seen ten or more times. The chain couples TRBV7-2 to TRBJ2-7; D may match TRBD1 or TRBD2 (5 bases each). Germline CDR1 is SGHTA and CDR2 is FQGNSA. CDR3 length equals 15 residues. V shed 4 bases and J shed 4 bases, with 17 bases lying between them. The CDR3 coding sequence is TGTGCCAGCAGCTCTAGGACTGGGACCTTTTACGAGCAGTACTTC. Protein product: CASSSRTGTFYEQYF.

This clonotype was seen many times. The rearrangement uses TRBV9 and TRBJ2-1; 8 bases map to TRBD2. CDR1 and CDR2 from the germline V gene are SGDLS and YYNGEE. The CDR3 consists of 15 residues. Germline trimming cut 3 bases from V and 4 bases from J; bases unmatched to any gene: 6. The CDR3 DNA sequence: TGTGCCAGCAGCGAGGGGGGACTAGAATACAATGAGCAGTTCTTC. Protein sequence: CASSEGGLEYNEQFF.

This clonotype was picked up many times. The chain couples TRBV6-2 or TRBV6-3 to TRBJ2-7; 12 bases agree with TRBD2. There are 15 residues in the CDR3. The V gene's germline CDR1 is MNHEY and CDR2 SVGEGT. V shed 6 bases, J shed 6 bases, and the junction held 9 bases outside the gene matches. Here the CDR3 reads CASRPTSGRTGEQYF. As DNA, the CDR3 is TGTGCCAGCAGGCCTACTAGCGGGAGGACCGGCGAGCAGTACTTC.

There are many counts of this clonotype. The gene calls are TRBV3-1 and TRBJ2-7, with D possibly TRBD2 on 6 matching bases. With 4 bases removed from V and 2 bases from J, the gap between germline ends came to 21 bases. Germline CDR1 reads LGHDT; CDR2 reads YNNKEL (reference sequence). The CDR3 is 17 residues long. The CDR3 coding sequence is TGTGCCAGCAGCCCAGGATCCGGGACTTACATGACCTACGAGCAGTACTTC. Translation gives CASSPGSGTYMTYEQYF.

The chain uses TRBV24-1 and TRBJ1-5; TRBD1 matches 8 bases. CDR3 length: 19 amino acids. CDR1 and CDR2 (germline): KGHDR, SFDVKD. After removal of 3 bases from V and 2 bases from J, the junction contained 14 bases not matched to a gene. In DNA, the CDR3 is TGTGCCACCAGTGATAACGACAGGGGAAAAGGTTTCGGCAATCAGCCCCAGCATTTT. Amino acids: CATSDNDRGKGFGNQPQHF.